This is a list of T cell receptor beta chains from one sample in a study of T cells after yellow fever vaccination. TCRdb itself ran the 5' RACE reads through MiXCR, one entry per CDR3 protein. The table records 300,000 to 400,000 distinct CDR3 sequences, about 6.2% of them present only once. Sequencing was performed on PBMCs, taken 5 days after the yellow fever booster vaccination. The receptors stem from a man in his thirties or forties who received the YFV17D yellow fever vaccine. Both conserved end residues are part of each CDR3. The D gene is left open where the match is weak. Expanded clones get a size class; other rows say once, few or many, or leave the size out.

d_gene: .
abundance: many
j_gene: TRBJ2-7
v_gene: TRBV7-9
CDR3aa: CASSLETPREQYF
CDR3nt: TGTGCCAGCAGCTTAGAGACCCCCCGCGAGCAGTACTTC

d_gene: TRBD1
abundance: few
j_gene: TRBJ2-1
v_gene: TRBV18
CDR3aa: CASSLSTGGTYNEQFF
CDR3nt: TGTGCCAGCTCACTTTCTACAGGGGGTACCTACAATGAGCAGTTCTTC

d_gene: TRBD2
abundance: many
j_gene: TRBJ2-7
v_gene: TRBV7-2
CDR3aa: CASSFTSGDYEQYF
CDR3nt: TGTGCCAGCAGCTTTACTAGCGGGGATTACGAGCAGTACTTC

d_gene: .
abundance: many
j_gene: TRBJ2-7
v_gene: TRBV28
CDR3aa: CASSPHGRDSLYEQYF
CDR3nt: TGTGCCAGCAGTCCCCATGGAAGGGACTCGCTCTACGAGCAGTACTTC

d_gene: TRBD1
abundance: .
j_gene: TRBJ2-3
v_gene: TRBV7-2
CDR3aa: CASSLARSGTGQQYF
CDR3nt: TGTGCCAGCAGCTTAGCCAGGAGTGGGACAGGGCAGCAGTATTTT

d_gene: TRBD2
abundance: .
j_gene: TRBJ2-5
v_gene: TRBV7-2
CDR3aa: CASSLGGRFETQNF
CDR3nt: TGTGCCAGCAGCTTAGGCGGGAGGTTTGAGACCCAGAACTTC

d_gene: TRBD1
abundance: few
j_gene: TRBJ2-5
v_gene: TRBV19
CDR3aa: CASTADRGLGSQYF
CDR3nt: TGTGCCAGTACTGCGGACAGGGGGCTTGGGTCCCAGTACTTC

d_gene: .
abundance: .
j_gene: TRBJ2-1
v_gene: TRBV7-2
CDR3aa: CASSPIGGIYEQFF
CDR3nt: TGTGCCAGCAGCCCGATAGGCGGAATATATGAGCAGTTCTTC

d_gene: .
abundance: .
j_gene: TRBJ1-6
v_gene: TRBV19
CDR3aa: CASSTASYNSPLHF
CDR3nt: TGTGCCAGTAGTACAGCGAGCTATAATTCACCCCTCCACTTT

d_gene: .
abundance: .
j_gene: TRBJ1-1
v_gene: TRBV29-1
CDR3aa: CSVMTLGDTEAFF
CDR3nt: TGCAGCGTCATGACCTTGGGGGACACTGAAGCTTTCTTT

d_gene: .
abundance: many
j_gene: TRBJ2-1
v_gene: TRBV20-1
CDR3aa: CSAPSAKKHYNEQFF
CDR3nt: TGCAGTGCTCCATCTGCCAAGAAGCATTACAATGAGCAGTTCTTC

d_gene: .
abundance: .
j_gene: TRBJ2-7
v_gene: TRBV19
CDR3aa: CASSILGQSLAEQYF
CDR3nt: TGTGCCAGTAGTATCCTGGGGCAGAGCCTAGCCGAGCAGTACTTC

d_gene: .
abundance: many
j_gene: TRBJ2-2
v_gene: TRBV6-2/TRBV6-3
CDR3aa: CASSAHSWTQRGELFF
CDR3nt: TGTGCCAGCAGCGCCCACTCTTGGACCCAGAGGGGGGAGCTGTTTTTT

d_gene: .
abundance: few
j_gene: TRBJ2-2
v_gene: TRBV21-1
CDR3aa: CASSKASGSPGELFF
CDR3nt: TGTGCCAGCAGCAAAGCTAGCGGGAGTCCCGGGGAGCTGTTTTTT

d_gene: TRBD2
abundance: many
j_gene: TRBJ2-3
v_gene: TRBV10-1
CDR3aa: CASSALGTSGSDTQYF
CDR3nt: TGCGCCAGCAGTGCCCTTGGGACTAGCGGGTCGGATACGCAGTATTTT

d_gene: .
abundance: .
j_gene: TRBJ2-3
v_gene: TRBV10-2
CDR3aa: CASSMLTDTQYF
CDR3nt: TGCGCCAGCAGTATGCTCACAGATACGCAGTATTTT

d_gene: .
abundance: .
j_gene: TRBJ2-7
v_gene: TRBV5-1
CDR3aa: CASSSSYYEQYF
CDR3nt: TGCGCCAGCAGCTCATCATACTACGAGCAGTACTTC

d_gene: .
abundance: few
j_gene: TRBJ1-3
v_gene: TRBV4-2
CDR3aa: CASSQDFGQSGNTIYF
CDR3nt: TGTGCCAGCAGCCAAGACTTTGGACAGTCGGGAAACACCATATATTTT

d_gene: TRBD1
abundance: many
j_gene: TRBJ2-1
v_gene: TRBV7-2
CDR3aa: CASSTGTGGNEQFF
CDR3nt: TGTGCCAGCAGCACCGGGACAGGGGGCAATGAGCAGTTCTTC

d_gene: .
abundance: few
j_gene: TRBJ2-7
v_gene: TRBV5-1
CDR3aa: CASSSRDNLYEQYF
CDR3nt: TGCGCCAGCAGCTCCCGGGACAATCTCTACGAGCAGTACTTC

d_gene: .
abundance: few
j_gene: TRBJ2-1
v_gene: TRBV3-1
CDR3aa: CASSLFWDSYNEQFF
CDR3nt: TGTGCCAGCAGCCTATTTTGGGACTCCTACAATGAGCAGTTCTTC

d_gene: .
abundance: few
j_gene: TRBJ2-5
v_gene: TRBV7-2
CDR3aa: CASSPNGGETQYF
CDR3nt: TGTGCCAGCAGCCCCAATGGCGGGGAGACCCAGTACTTC

d_gene: .
abundance: many
j_gene: TRBJ2-1
v_gene: TRBV5-1
CDR3aa: CASSPVGLPRGEQFF
CDR3nt: TGCGCCAGCAGCCCTGTCGGACTCCCGCGGGGTGAGCAGTTCTTC

d_gene: TRBD2
abundance: .
j_gene: TRBJ2-1
v_gene: TRBV6-2/TRBV6-3
CDR3aa: CASSYSILAGASYNEQLF
CDR3nt: TGTGCCAGCAGTTACTCGATTCTAGCGGGAGCGTCCTACAATGAGCAGCTCTTC

d_gene: TRBD2
abundance: .
j_gene: TRBJ2-7
v_gene: TRBV7-2
CDR3aa: CASSLATSGYEQYF
CDR3nt: TGTGCCAGCAGCTTAGCGACTAGCGGATACGAGCAGTACTTC

d_gene: .
abundance: few
j_gene: TRBJ2-4
v_gene: TRBV19
CDR3aa: CASSQGKNIQYF
CDR3nt: TGTGCCAGTAGTCAAGGCAAAAACATTCAGTACTTC

d_gene: .
abundance: many
j_gene: TRBJ2-5
v_gene: TRBV5-5
CDR3aa: CASSLRGETQYF
CDR3nt: TGTGCCAGCAGCTTGAGGGGAGAGACCCAGTACTTC

d_gene: .
abundance: few
j_gene: TRBJ2-4
v_gene: TRBV6-5
CDR3aa: CASSYSKAKNIQYF
CDR3nt: TGTGCCAGCAGTTACTCAAAGGCCAAAAACATTCAGTACTTC

d_gene: .
abundance: few
j_gene: TRBJ2-1
v_gene: TRBV7-2
CDR3aa: CASSLNWGEQFF
CDR3nt: TGTGCCAGCAGCTTAAATTGGGGTGAGCAGTTCTTC

d_gene: .
abundance: .
j_gene: TRBJ2-3
v_gene: TRBV30
CDR3aa: CAWTGNWGLTDTQYF
CDR3nt: TGTGCCTGGACCGGTAATTGGGGGCTGACAGATACGCAGTATTTT

d_gene: TRBD1
abundance: many
j_gene: TRBJ1-1
v_gene: TRBV18
CDR3aa: CASSPGQGNTEAFF
CDR3nt: TGTGCCAGCTCACCGGGACAGGGGAACACTGAAGCTTTCTTT

d_gene: .
abundance: .
j_gene: TRBJ1-5
v_gene: TRBV6-5
CDR3aa: CASSYRSNQPQHF
CDR3nt: TGTGCCAGCAGTTACCGTAGCAATCAGCCCCAGCATTTT

d_gene: .
abundance: many
j_gene: TRBJ2-7
v_gene: TRBV20-1
CDR3aa: CSARGLESRYEQYF
CDR3nt: TGCAGTGCTAGAGGACTAGAGTCGCGCTACGAGCAGTACTTC

d_gene: .
abundance: many
j_gene: TRBJ2-3
v_gene: TRBV7-2
CDR3aa: CASSLSIDTQYF
CDR3nt: TGTGCCAGCAGCTTAAGTATAGATACGCAGTATTTT

d_gene: .
abundance: .
j_gene: TRBJ2-3
v_gene: TRBV20-1
CDR3aa: CSAKFSGNTDTQYF
CDR3nt: TGCAGTGCCAAATTTAGCGGAAACACAGATACGCAGTATTTT

d_gene: .
abundance: .
j_gene: TRBJ2-7
v_gene: TRBV20-1
CDR3aa: CSASRARGIYEQYF
CDR3nt: TGCAGTGCTTCCCGGGCAAGGGGGATCTACGAGCAGTACTTC

d_gene: .
abundance: .
j_gene: TRBJ2-2
v_gene: TRBV12-1
CDR3aa: CASSFLAGRANTGELFF
CDR3nt: TGTGCCAGCAGCTTTCTAGCGGGTCGCGCGAACACCGGGGAGCTGTTTTTT

d_gene: .
abundance: .
j_gene: TRBJ2-7
v_gene: TRBV6-2/TRBV6-3
CDR3aa: CASSPSTGGMDPPYEQYF
CDR3nt: TGTGCCAGCTCACCGTCGACAGGAGGAATGGACCCACCCTACGAGCAGTACTTC

d_gene: .
abundance: many
j_gene: TRBJ2-2
v_gene: TRBV5-1
CDR3aa: CASSFVPQGTGELFF
CDR3nt: TGCGCCAGCAGCTTTGTCCCCCAAGGCACCGGGGAGCTGTTTTTT

d_gene: TRBD2
abundance: few
j_gene: TRBJ2-2
v_gene: TRBV5-6
CDR3aa: CASTWGTSGYTGELFF
CDR3nt: TGTGCCAGCACCTGGGGGACTAGCGGGTACACCGGGGAGCTGTTTTTT

d_gene: TRBD2
abundance: many
j_gene: TRBJ2-5
v_gene: TRBV5-1
CDR3aa: CASSLAVSGRSETQYF
CDR3nt: TGCGCCAGCAGCTTGGCCGTGAGCGGGAGGTCGGAGACCCAGTACTTC

d_gene: .
abundance: .
j_gene: TRBJ1-4
v_gene: TRBV3-1
CDR3aa: CASRQGATNEKLFF
CDR3nt: TGTGCCAGCAGGCAGGGAGCAACTAATGAAAAACTGTTTTTT

d_gene: .
abundance: few
j_gene: TRBJ2-7
v_gene: TRBV7-6
CDR3aa: CASSSRTAPYHEQYF
CDR3nt: TGTGCCAGCAGCTCTCGGACAGCACCTTACCATGAGCAGTACTTC

d_gene: .
abundance: few
j_gene: TRBJ2-2
v_gene: TRBV11-2
CDR3aa: CASSSQGRGSWDTGELFF
CDR3nt: TGTGCCAGCAGTTCTCAGGGTCGTGGATCGTGGGACACCGGGGAGCTGTTTTTT

d_gene: TRBD1
abundance: .
j_gene: TRBJ2-2
v_gene: TRBV5-5
CDR3aa: CASSSRDRVPGELFF
CDR3nt: TGTGCCAGCAGCAGCCGGGACAGGGTCCCCGGGGAGCTGTTTTTT

d_gene: .
abundance: .
j_gene: TRBJ2-1
v_gene: TRBV7-7
CDR3aa: CASSLGSTASSEQFF
CDR3nt: TGTGCTAGCAGCTTAGGTTCCACGGCATCAAGTGAGCAGTTCTTC

d_gene: .
abundance: many
j_gene: TRBJ2-7
v_gene: TRBV6-2/TRBV6-3
CDR3aa: CASSHELYLGLQFGEQYF
CDR3nt: TGTGCCAGCAGCCACGAACTTTACTTGGGACTCCAATTCGGCGAGCAGTACTTC

d_gene: .
abundance: .
j_gene: TRBJ2-1
v_gene: TRBV20-1
CDR3aa: CSAIRPGANEQFF
CDR3nt: TGCAGTGCTATACGCCCAGGGGCGAATGAGCAGTTCTTC

d_gene: TRBD2
abundance: many
j_gene: TRBJ2-2
v_gene: TRBV12-3/TRBV12-4
CDR3aa: CASSLQAGAVAGELFF
CDR3nt: TGTGCCAGCAGTCTACAAGCGGGAGCGGTCGCCGGGGAGCTGTTTTTT

d_gene: .
abundance: many
j_gene: TRBJ2-7
v_gene: TRBV18
CDR3aa: CASSPRDITSYEQYF
CDR3nt: TGTGCCAGCTCACCCCGGGACATCACAAGCTACGAGCAGTACTTC

d_gene: .
abundance: few
j_gene: TRBJ1-6
v_gene: TRBV29-1
CDR3aa: CSVKVEGPAYNSPLHF
CDR3nt: TGCAGCGTTAAGGTTGAAGGCCCCGCCTATAATTCACCCCTCCACTTT

d_gene: .
abundance: few
j_gene: TRBJ2-3
v_gene: TRBV4-3
CDR3aa: CASSQGYRARLPQYF
CDR3nt: TGCGCCAGCAGCCAAGGGTACAGGGCCCGCTTGCCGCAGTATTTT

d_gene: .
abundance: many
j_gene: TRBJ1-5
v_gene: TRBV7-2
CDR3aa: CASSLGDQPQHF
CDR3nt: TGTGCCAGTAGCCTGGGTGATCAGCCCCAGCATTTT

d_gene: .
abundance: few
j_gene: TRBJ2-2
v_gene: TRBV18
CDR3aa: CASSPSSSGELFF
CDR3nt: TGTGCCAGCTCACCCTCCTCATCCGGGGAGCTGTTTTTT

d_gene: .
abundance: many
j_gene: TRBJ1-1
v_gene: TRBV7-3
CDR3aa: CASSLNPGNTEAFF
CDR3nt: TGTGCCAGCAGCTTAAATCCGGGTAACACTGAAGCTTTCTTT

d_gene: .
abundance: few
j_gene: TRBJ2-1
v_gene: TRBV5-1
CDR3aa: CASSLAGTSPNEQFF
CDR3nt: TGCGCCAGCAGCTTGGCCGGGACTTCTCCCAATGAGCAGTTCTTC

d_gene: .
abundance: many
j_gene: TRBJ2-1
v_gene: TRBV5-1
CDR3aa: CASSERAVKDEQFF
CDR3nt: TGCGCCAGCAGCGAGCGGGCCGTAAAGGATGAGCAGTTCTTC

d_gene: TRBD1
abundance: .
j_gene: TRBJ2-5
v_gene: TRBV29-1
CDR3aa: CSVHGPTGGGGKTQYF
CDR3nt: TGCAGCGTCCACGGACCCACAGGGGGCGGAGGAAAGACCCAGTACTTC

d_gene: TRBD2
abundance: few
j_gene: TRBJ2-1
v_gene: TRBV20-1
CDR3aa: CSAGTSGPKLYNEQFF
CDR3nt: TGCAGTGCTGGGACTAGCGGGCCCAAACTTTACAATGAGCAGTTCTTC

d_gene: .
abundance: .
j_gene: TRBJ2-3
v_gene: TRBV4-3
CDR3aa: CASSQDLGSQYF
CDR3nt: TGCGCCAGCAGCCAAGACCTAGGATCGCAGTATTTT